This T cell receptor (beta chain) was documented in a study of blood T cell repertoires in COVID-19. The CDR3 sequence is 16 residues long. The V end lost 2 bases, the J end lost 5 bases, and 18 bases lay between the germline ends. Germline CDR1 LNHDA, CDR2 SQIVND (reference sequence). TCRdb's table, derived via immunoSEQ multiplex PCR, lists solely in-frame clones and lacks some. The sample has 50,000 to 75,000 clones, approximately 95% seen once. The V gene is TRBV19, the J gene TRBJ1-1; D might be TRBD1 (5 bases). Material for sequencing was peripheral blood. This sequence originates from a man aged 70-80 years with active COVID-19. The DNA for the CDR3 is TGTGCCAGTAGTATAAAGGGGATTGGGGGGAGAACTGAAGCTTTCTTT. This translates into CASSIKGIGGRTEAFF.